The present entry profiles one TCR beta chain with its context. Its antigen is unidentified. Only in-frame clones appear in the TCRdb table, and some are missing; sequencing was by immunoSEQ multiplex PCR. The sample lists about 50,000 clones; over 85% were seen once. The data belong to a study of siplizumab effects on memory and regulatory T cells. Notes on the study in general: Siplizumab produced a significant drop in alloreactive sequences attributable to unstimulated CD4+ memory cells.

Sequences were obtained from CD8+ T cells sorted from blood. The origin of this receptor is a human donor in good health.

As DNA, the CDR3 is TGTGCCATCATGGGACAGGGGTTCCCCGGGGAGCTGTTTTTT. Translated, it gives CAIMGQGFPGELFF. The J gene is TRBJ2-2, the V gene TRBV7-9; 10 bases match TRBD1. The CDR3 contains 14 residues. Germline CDR1 SEHNR, CDR2 FQNEAQ (reference sequence). V lost 10 bases to trimming and J lost 6 bases; unmatched junction nucleotides: 8.